This TCR beta chain was obtained from a study of T cell changes during pregnancy in multiple sclerosis. This CDR3 spans 14 amino acids. Trimming took 2 bases from V and 5 from J; bases not matched to a gene: 4. CDR1 and CDR2 from the germline V gene are SGHRS and YFSETQ. Sequencing was performed with immunoSEQ multiplex PCR; in TCRdb, only in-frame clones are kept and a portion is missing. This table holds fewer than 110,000 clones, more than 85% found once. This receptor was obtained from a female donor with multiple sclerosis, enrolled in a pregnancy study. Sample: peripheral blood, taken in the second trimester of pregnancy. J is TRBJ2-7 and V is TRBV5-1, with 10 bases lining up with TRBD1. The CDR3 DNA reads TGCGCCAGCAGCTTCGACAGGGGGCGGAACGAGCAGTACTTC. It yields the protein CASSFDRGRNEQYF.